Each of the 17 T cell receptor beta chains below was sequenced from the same sample in a study of chemoradiotherapy in HPV16-positive cancers (dated by TCRdb to between 2021 and 2022). Libraries were constructed by the immunoSEQ multiplex PCR assay. In TCRdb, the immuneACCESS table is reduced to in-frame sequences with V and J assigned. These tables do not hold every clone; where another copy was compared, an unresolved V gene accounts for under half, and the others remain unexplained. This sample holds about 7,900 clones; more than 70% were observed only once. The leading ten clones occupy 1.5% to 2% of the sample. Sampling took place from a patient who underwent chemoradiotherapy. Source of these receptors: a human donor with HPV-associated anogenital cancer.

This clone was seen a handful of times. This rearrangement joins TRBV4-1 to TRBJ2-3; possibly TRBD1 for D (6 bases). The CDR3 is 14 amino acids. The germline gives CDR1 MGHRA, CDR2 YSYEKL. Between the trimmed V and J ends, which lost 0 bases and 9 bases, there was a span of 13 bases. In nucleotides, the CDR3 is TGCGCCAGCAGCCAAGATTACAGGGTAGACACGCAGTATTTT. It is translated as CASSQDYRVDTQYF.

The chain employs TRBV19 and TRBJ2-3; D perhaps matches TRBD2 (5 bases). The CDR3 is 15 residues long. Germline lookup yields CDR1 LNHDA and CDR2 SQIVND (reference sequence). Trimming took off 7 bases at V and 2 bases at J, with 16 bases between the two ends. This CDR3 is CASIRQAGITDTQYF. In nucleotides, the CDR3 is TGTGCCAGTATCCGCCAGGCCGGGATCACAGATACGCAGTATTTT.

This clone appeared once. V is TRBV5-5 and J is TRBJ2-7; D gene unclear. CDR1 is SGHKS and CDR2 is YYEKEE in the germline V gene (reference sequence). Deletions cut 0 bases from V and 0 bases from J, with 7 bases between. CDR3 length equals 14 residues. The CDR3 region has the DNA TGTGCCAGCAGCTTGGTGGGCAGCTCCTACGAGCAGTACTTC. Its protein is CASSLVGSSYEQYF.

This chain joins TRBV19 and TRBJ2-1, with TRBD2 as a possible D gene (6 bases). The V and J ends lost 1 base and 7 bases respectively, with 14 bases between them. Germline CDR1 and CDR2: LNHDA and SQIVND (reference sequence). This CDR3 region has 15 residues. The CDR3: CASSIASGDWNEQFF. CDR3 DNA: TGTGCCAGTAGTATAGCGTCGGGAGATTGGAATGAGCAGTTCTTC. Based on the CDR3 plus reference TRBV19 and TRBJ2-1, the full variable domain is DGGITQSPKYLFRKEGQNVTLSCEQNLNHDAMYWYRQDPGQGLRLIYYSQIVNDFQKGDIAEGYSVSREKKESFPLTVTSAQKNPTAFYLCASSIASGDWNEQFFGPGTRLTVL.

The V and J genes are TRBV19 and TRBJ1-5, with D tentatively TRBD1 (6 bases). CDR1 is LNHDA, CDR2 SQIVND, per germline (reference sequence). The CDR3 sequence is 16 residues long. The V end lost 4 bases, the J end lost 2 bases, and 15 bases lay between the germline ends. CDR3 protein: CASSTLQGFGNQPQHF. The CDR3 DNA is TGTGCCAGTAGTACCCTACAGGGTTTTGGCAATCAGCCCCAGCATTTT. The full variable domain, in which reference TRBV19 and TRBJ1-5 provide the parts outside the CDR3, is DGGITQSPKYLFRKEGQNVTLSCEQNLNHDAMYWYRQDPGQGLRLIYYSQIVNDFQKGDIAEGYSVSREKKESFPLTVTSAQKNPTAFYLCASSTLQGFGNQPQHFGDGTRLSIL.

In this sample, this clone turned up a few times. The J gene is TRBJ2-3, the V gene TRBV7-7; no clear D gene. The V end lost 5 bases, the J end lost 7 bases, and 10 bases lay between the germline ends. The germline V gene encodes CDR1 SSHAT and CDR2 FNYEAQ (reference sequence). This CDR3 comprises 12 residues. This chain's CDR3 is CASSPIGNTQYF. The CDR3 nucleotides read TGTGCCAGCAGCCCGATAGGAAATACGCAGTATTTT. Filled out from reference TRBV7-7 and TRBJ2-3, the complete variable domain reads GAGVSQSPRYKVTKRGQDVTLRCDPISSHATLYWYQQALGQGPEFLTYFNYEAQPDKSGLPSDRFSAERPEGSISTLTIQRTEQRDSAMYRCASSPIGNTQYFGPGTRLTVL.

V is TRBV5-4 and J is TRBJ2-3; the match to TRBD2 covers 14 bases. This CDR3 region has 19 residues. Germline V gene lookup returns CDR1 SGHNT and CDR2 YYREEE (reference sequence). J was trimmed by 0 bases and V by 4 bases; bases with no gene match: 10. CDR3 sequence: CASSRGLAGGFASTDTQYF. The CDR3 DNA reads as TGTGCCAGCAGCCGCGGACTAGCGGGGGGCTTTGCTAGCACAGATACGCAGTATTTT.

The chain carries TRBV11-1 and TRBJ1-1; D remains unclear. CDR3 size: 14 residues. Germline V gives CDR1 SGHAT, CDR2 FQDESV (reference sequence). V was clipped by 1 base and J by 0 bases, with 6 bases between them. CDR3 nucleotides: TGTGCCAGCAGCTTAGGCACCTTGAACACTGAAGCTTTCTTT. This gives the protein CASSLGTLNTEAFF.

V and J are TRBV19 and TRBJ2-1; 9 bases line up with TRBD2. Unmatched junction bases numbered 5, after V lost 3 bases and J lost 8 bases. This CDR3 contains 14 residues. Germline CDR1 and CDR2: LNHDA and SQIVND (reference sequence). The CDR3: CASSIVAGDYEQFF. DNA for the CDR3: TGTGCCAGTAGTATTGTAGCGGGGGACTATGAGCAGTTCTTC.

The chain has TRBV28 and TRBJ2-7; D unresolved. In germline, CDR1 is MDHEN, CDR2 SYDVKM. The CDR3 sequence is 12 residues long. V dropped 6 bases and J dropped 0 bases, with 6 bases sitting between them. The DNA for the CDR3 is TGTGCCAGCAGCAGAGGCTCCTACGAGCAGTACTTC. Translation gives CASSRGSYEQYF.

The chain combines TRBV4-3 with TRBJ2-3; TRBD2 matches 12 bases. V dropped 0 bases and J dropped 0; count of bases not matched to a gene: 7. Germline assignment: CDR1 LGHNA and CDR2 YSLEER. This CDR3 is built from 19 residues. The CDR3 loop is CASSQEPGLAGTSTDTQYF. The CDR3 DNA reads as TGCGCCAGCAGCCAAGAACCGGGACTAGCGGGCACTAGCACAGATACGCAGTATTTT.

A single count supports this clone. The V and J genes are TRBV5-1 and TRBJ2-7; TRBD1 might be the D (5 bases). The CDR3 runs to 15 residues. Trimming removed 2 bases from V and 0 bases from J, with 12 bases in between. Germline V gives CDR1 SGHRS, CDR2 YFSETQ. CDR3 residues: CASSFNQGISYEQYF. The CDR3 bases are TGCGCCAGCAGCTTTAACCAGGGAATCTCCTACGAGCAGTACTTC.

This chain joins TRBV10-3 and TRBJ2-2; unclear D gene. The germline CDR1 and CDR2 sequences are ENHRY and SYGVKD. V dropped 5 bases and J dropped 1 base, with 17 bases sitting between them. This CDR3 region has 17 residues. The CDR3 sequence: CAISTQTPLGNTGELFF. The CDR3 nucleotides read TGTGCCATCAGTACCCAAACGCCCTTGGGGAACACCGGGGAGCTGTTTTTT.

The chain uses TRBV9 and TRBJ2-7; D is perhaps TRBD2 (6 bases). CDR3 size: 14 residues. V was clipped by 4 bases and J by 5 bases, with 16 bases between them. In germline, CDR1 is SGDLS, CDR2 YYNGEE. The CDR3 sequence is CASSPKTSTHEQYF. The CDR3 nucleotides are TGTGCCAGCAGCCCTAAGACTAGTACCCACGAGCAGTACTTC.

The rearrangement links TRBV6-5 to TRBJ1-1; 11 positions agree with TRBD1. The germline V gene encodes CDR1 MNHEY and CDR2 SVGAGI. V lost 0 bases, J lost 5 bases, and 5 bases stayed unmatched. There are 16 residues in the CDR3. The CDR3 region is CASSYSRDRGETEAFF. DNA for the CDR3: TGTGCCAGCAGTTACTCGAGGGACAGGGGGGAGACTGAAGCTTTCTTT.

CDR3 sequence reads: CASSLDGGNTGELFF. The CDR3 DNA is TGTGCCAGCAGCTTAGATGGCGGGAACACCGGGGAGCTGTTTTTT. The chain carries TRBV11-2 and TRBJ2-2; D is unresolved. Per germline, CDR1 SGHAT and CDR2 FQNNGV. This CDR3 has 15 amino acids. Deletions cut 0 bases from V and 1 base from J, with 6 bases between.

CDR3 bases: TGTGCCAGCAGGGGGGTGATAGATCCGAACTCCTACGAGCAGTACTTC. This gives the protein CASRGVIDPNSYEQYF. This sequence joins TRBV28 and TRBJ2-7; D might be TRBD1 or TRBD2, each matching 5 bases. From germline, CDR1 is MDHEN and CDR2 SYDVKM. V lost 6 bases and J lost 0, with 18 bases in between. The CDR3 loop spans 16 amino acids.